The present T cell receptor (beta chain) was sequenced within a study of shared clonotypes between healthy human individuals (dated by TCRdb to 2019 to 2021). Regarding the complete study: The cohort comprised a couple of women and a few men aged 18 to 49 years. For each donor, CD4 naive and CD4 memory were each run on three plates, CD8 naive on two plates, and CD8 memory on one plate. Libraries were prepared and TCR repertoires were sequenced by different laboratories using diverse techniques, in order to increase sequencing depth and limit assay-specific biases. Blood TCR repertoires of roughly five healthy adults were deeply sequenced to estimate repertoire size and the extent of clonotype sharing between individuals. Between about 0.85 and 9.5 billion PBMCs per donor were obtained by leukapheresis.

Using the deep immunoSEQ assay, multiplex PCR amplified TCR CDR3 regions from genomic DNA. Genomic DNA extracted from each cell subset was distributed evenly over all wells of several immunoSEQ 96-well plates, and each plate served as one replicate. For sorted subsets, around 200 ng genomic DNA, equal to some 30,000 T cell genomes, was loaded into each replicate PCR. The purified libraries were quantified using a Qubit 3.0 fluorometer, sized with a Bioanalyzer 2100, and then quantified again using the KAPA Library Quantification kit. A separate single-read 150-cycle Illumina NextSeq 550 flow cell was used to sequence each immunoSEQ 96-well plate. In the paper's pipeline: The immunoSEQ output contained only junctional sequences without quality scores, so filtering could not match that applied to full-length reads. Sequences were annotated with PyIR, a Python wrapper for IgBLAST v1.9, using IMGT germline references to assign V/J genes and CDR3. Reads were filtered out if the reads had weak V/J assignments (E-value above 1e-6), no CDR3, stop codons, out-of-frame junctions, or ambiguous translated residues. A V3J clonotype was defined by an identical inferred V gene, J gene, and CDR3 amino acid sequence. The percentage overlap between two repertoires was calculated by dividing the number of shared unique clonotypes by the size of the smaller repertoire. Three approaches were used to assess repertoire richness: RTK rarefaction, the Chao1 estimator, and Recon v2.1 estimates of unobserved clonotypes. Generation probabilities were computed with OLGA for all TCRbeta clonotypes obtained by the gDNA method from several donors. What TCRdb holds here is the immuneACCESS table cut down to in-frame rearrangements. Part of the clones is not present; checked against another copy, under half of the missing clones reflect an unresolved V gene, and the others are unexplained. The DNA was the basis for D and trimming; V, J and clone size are from that table. The sample data list around 2.1 million clones, and 85% to 95% of these were observed just once. The biggest ten clones account for under 2% of the sample.

This clone was picked up a small number of times. Its antigen target is currently unknown. Base qualities are not recorded, but no much larger clone differs from it by a single base. V gives up 4 bases and J gives up 8 bases, and the segment between their germline ends measures 9 bases. There are 11 amino acids in the CDR3, from cysteine to phenylalanine inclusive. The entry retains the CDR3 DNA only, 33 bases that are in frame from base 1. The germline V gene specifies SGDLS as CDR1 and YYNGEE as CDR2. CD8 naive samples consisted of CD45RO-negative cells that were positively selected for CCR7, yielding a CD45RA+CCR7+ population without TemRA cells. Healthy HIV-negative adults with no recently reported acute infections or vaccinations were included as donors. All donors were Caucasian adults living in Nashville, Tennessee, USA. After blood collection by leukapheresis, PBMCs were isolated using Ficoll-Histopaque density gradient centrifugation and then cryopreserved in the vapor phase of liquid nitrogen. Analytical flow cytometry was used to check the purity and quantity of each magnetically sorted T cell population. Genomic DNA was isolated from each sorted fraction and quantified by UV absorbance on a Nanodrop 2000c.

Broad study findings and their caveats: Only blood was sampled, and tissue TCR repertoires likely differ from those in blood. Pairwise subsampling led to the expectation that sequencing depth would affect the degree of clonotype sharing among donors. Rarefaction of sorted-subset datasets indicated incomplete sequencing despite the large sequencing depth. Larger estimated clonotype richness was generally found for naive subsets than for memory subsets. Clonotypes shared by all four sorted-subset donors showed higher generation probabilities than non-shared clonotypes. When several donors were compared, the shared fraction of clonotypes was approximately 5% for naive CD4, 3.5% to 4% for naive CD8, more than 2% for memory CD4, and 0.4% for memory CD8. Because the study included only a small number of donors, the genetic and exposure-history diversity represented was limited.

Sequenced: naive CD8+ T cells from PBMCs. Read against the paper, the sample's cell subset or site label means: CD45RA+CCR7+. Here the chain combines TRBV9 and TRBJ1-2; a confident D gene designation cannot be given. This clonotype was sampled from a man younger than 35 in good health. Some clones in this sample may be carry-over from other donors' samples. The CDR3 in this case is CASSNVRGYTF. In nucleotides, the sequence is TGTGCCAGCAGCAACGTTCGGGGCTACACCTTC. The full variable domain, completed from the reference TRBV9 and TRBJ1-2 proteins outside the CDR3, reads DSGVTQTPKHLITATGQRVTLRCSPRSGDLSVYWYQQSLDQGLQFLIQYYNGEERAKGNILERFSAQQFPDLHSELNLSSLELGDSALYFCASSNVRGYTFGSGTRLTVV.